The text below deals with one T cell receptor (beta chain). This sample was taken from a study of blood T cell repertoires in COVID-19. Study overall: Samples came from the United States, Italy and Spain, spanning acute and convalescent COVID-19. PBMCs, B-cell-depleted T cells, or T cells provided the cDNA or gDNA that made up the material.

Original data processing: From reference gene primer amplification, estimates of nucleated cell counts were derived. Clones were sequenced by immunoSEQ multiplex PCR, and TCRdb holds only the in-frame ones, with some missing. The DNA was the basis for D and trimming; V, J and clone size are from that table. Among about 77,000 clones, 80% were seen once, and the ten largest hold around 4.8%. The CDR3 consists of 17 residues. Germline V gene lookup returns CDR1 LGHNA and CDR2 YNFKEQ. Trimming took 0 bases from V and 2 from J; bases not matched to a gene: 4. Sequencing was performed on peripheral blood. The chain links TRBV4-2 to TRBJ2-1; 10 nucleotides agree with TRBD2. The receptor was derived from a woman in her 70s with acute or convalescent COVID-19. The CDR3 bases are TGTGCCAGCAGCCAAGATCTCACTAGCGGGGCCTACAATGAGCAGTTCTTC. It is translated as CASSQDLTSGAYNEQFF.